This TCR beta chain is drawn from a study of control samples from healthy donors and cancer patients. Trimming took 4 bases from V and 2 from J, leaving 15 bases between them. Germline V lookup: CDR1 SNHLY, CDR2 FYNNEI. CDR3 size: 15 residues. Assay: immunoSEQ multiplex PCR; the TCRdb copy retains only in-frame clones and omits some. The table lists approximately 100,000 clones, approximately 84% of them singletons. This clone was observed a few times. This chain joins TRBV2 and TRBJ2-7; TRBD1 or TRBD2 may be the D gene (6 bases each). The receptor comes from a man between 65 and 80 years old with lung cancer. The sequenced material came from PBMCs. The CDR3 nucleotides read TGTGCCAGCAGTGGGGGGGCAGGGCTCGCCTACGAGCAGTACTTC. This encodes CASSGGAGLAYEQYF.